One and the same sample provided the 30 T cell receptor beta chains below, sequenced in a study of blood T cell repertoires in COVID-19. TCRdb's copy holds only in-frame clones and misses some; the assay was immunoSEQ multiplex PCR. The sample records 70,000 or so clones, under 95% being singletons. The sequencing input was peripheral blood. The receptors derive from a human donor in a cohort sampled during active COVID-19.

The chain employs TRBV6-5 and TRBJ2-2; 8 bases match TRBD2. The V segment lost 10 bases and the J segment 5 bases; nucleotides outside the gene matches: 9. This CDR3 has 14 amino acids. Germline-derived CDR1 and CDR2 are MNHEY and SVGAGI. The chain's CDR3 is CATRRTSRTGELFF. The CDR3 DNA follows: TGTGCCACGCGGCGGACTAGCCGAACCGGGGAGCTGTTTTTT.

In DNA form, the CDR3 reads TGTGCCAGCAGTGAAAGGGGGACAGGGACCTCCGAGCAGTACTTC. As protein: CASSERGTGTSEQYF. The rearrangement uses TRBV2 and TRBJ2-7; TRBD1 matches at 9 bases. There are 15 residues in the CDR3. Germline V gene lookup returns CDR1 SNHLY and CDR2 FYNNEI. The V segment lost 2 bases and the J segment 6 bases; nucleotides outside the gene matches: 8.

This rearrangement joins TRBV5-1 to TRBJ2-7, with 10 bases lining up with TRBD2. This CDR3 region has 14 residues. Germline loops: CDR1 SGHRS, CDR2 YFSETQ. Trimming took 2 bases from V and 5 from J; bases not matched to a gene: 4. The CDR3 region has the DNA TGCGCCAGCAGCTTACTAGCGGGATATCACGAGCAGTACTTC. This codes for CASSLLAGYHEQYF.

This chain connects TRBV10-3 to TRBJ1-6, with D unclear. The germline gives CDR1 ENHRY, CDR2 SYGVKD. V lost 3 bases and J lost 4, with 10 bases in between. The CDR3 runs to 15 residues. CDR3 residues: CAISDRLQYNSPLHF. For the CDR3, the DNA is TGTGCCATCAGTGACCGCTTGCAGTATAATTCACCCCTCCACTTT.

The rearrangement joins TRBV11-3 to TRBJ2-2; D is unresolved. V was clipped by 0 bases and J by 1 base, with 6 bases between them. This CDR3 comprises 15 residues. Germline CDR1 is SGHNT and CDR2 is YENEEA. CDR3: CASSLDGQNTGELFF. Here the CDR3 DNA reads TGTGCCAGCAGCTTAGATGGGCAGAACACCGGGGAGCTGTTTTTT.

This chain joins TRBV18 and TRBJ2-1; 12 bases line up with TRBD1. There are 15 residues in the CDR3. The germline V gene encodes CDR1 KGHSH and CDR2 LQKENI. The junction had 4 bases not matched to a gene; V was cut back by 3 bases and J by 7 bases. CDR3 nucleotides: TGTGCCAGCTCACCCGGGACAGGGGGCTTAAATGAGCAGTTCTTC. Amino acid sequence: CASSPGTGGLNEQFF.

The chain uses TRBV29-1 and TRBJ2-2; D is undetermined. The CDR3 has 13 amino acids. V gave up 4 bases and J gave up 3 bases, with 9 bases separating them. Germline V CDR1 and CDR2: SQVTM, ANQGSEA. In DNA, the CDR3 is TGCAGCGTTGCCCGAACGGACACCGGGGAGCTGTTTTTT. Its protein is CSVARTDTGELFF.

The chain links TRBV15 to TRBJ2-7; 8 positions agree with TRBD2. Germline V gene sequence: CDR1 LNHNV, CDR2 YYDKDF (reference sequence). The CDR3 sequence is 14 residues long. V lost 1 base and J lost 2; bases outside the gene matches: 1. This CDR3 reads CATSRVGGAYEQYF. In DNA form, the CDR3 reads TGTGCCACCAGCAGAGTCGGGGGGGCCTACGAGCAGTACTTC.

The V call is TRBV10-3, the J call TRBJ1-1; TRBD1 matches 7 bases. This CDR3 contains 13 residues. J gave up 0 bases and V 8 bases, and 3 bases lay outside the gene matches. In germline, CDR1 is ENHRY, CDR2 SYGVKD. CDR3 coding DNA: TGTGCCATCCGAAGGGGGCTGAACACTGAAGCTTTCTTT. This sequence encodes CAIRRGLNTEAFF.

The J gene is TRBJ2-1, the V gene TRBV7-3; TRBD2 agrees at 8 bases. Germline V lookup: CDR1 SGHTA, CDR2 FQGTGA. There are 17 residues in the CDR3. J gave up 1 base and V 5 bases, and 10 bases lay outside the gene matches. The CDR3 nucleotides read TGTGCCAGCAGCCCGACACAACTAGCGGTTTCCTACAATGAGCAGTTCTTC. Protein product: CASSPTQLAVSYNEQFF.

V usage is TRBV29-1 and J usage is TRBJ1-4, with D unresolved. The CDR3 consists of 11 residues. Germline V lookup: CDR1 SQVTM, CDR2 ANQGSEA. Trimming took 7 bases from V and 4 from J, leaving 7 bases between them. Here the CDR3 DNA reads TGCAGCGCTACAAATAATGAAAAACTGTTTTTT. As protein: CSATNNEKLFF.

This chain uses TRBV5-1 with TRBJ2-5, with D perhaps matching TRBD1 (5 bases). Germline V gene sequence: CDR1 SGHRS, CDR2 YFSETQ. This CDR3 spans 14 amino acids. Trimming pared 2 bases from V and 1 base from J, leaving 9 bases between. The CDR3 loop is CASSLGASQETQYF. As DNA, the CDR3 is TGCGCCAGCAGCTTAGGGGCTAGCCAAGAGACCCAGTACTTC.

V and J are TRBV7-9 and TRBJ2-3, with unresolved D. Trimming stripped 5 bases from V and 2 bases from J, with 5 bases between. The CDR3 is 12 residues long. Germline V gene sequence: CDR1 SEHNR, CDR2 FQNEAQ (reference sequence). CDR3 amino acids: CASSLYTDTQYF. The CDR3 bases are TGTGCCAGCAGCCTCTACACAGATACGCAGTATTTT.

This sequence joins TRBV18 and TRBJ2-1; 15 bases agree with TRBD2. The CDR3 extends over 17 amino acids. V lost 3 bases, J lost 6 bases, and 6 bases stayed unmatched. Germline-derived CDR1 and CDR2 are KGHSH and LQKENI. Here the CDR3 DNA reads TGTGCCAGCTCACCGGGACTAGCGGGAGGCCGTGGCAATGAGCAGTTCTTC. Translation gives CASSPGLAGGRGNEQFF.

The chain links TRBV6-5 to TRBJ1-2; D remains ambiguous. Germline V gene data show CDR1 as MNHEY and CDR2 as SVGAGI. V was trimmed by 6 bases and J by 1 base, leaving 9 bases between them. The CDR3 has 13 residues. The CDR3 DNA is TGTGCCAGCAGGCTAGATAATAACTATGGCTACACCTTC. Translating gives CASRLDNNYGYTF.

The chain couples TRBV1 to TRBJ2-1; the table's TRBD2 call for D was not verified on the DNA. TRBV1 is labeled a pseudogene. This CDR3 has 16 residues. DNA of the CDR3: TGCACCAGCAGCCAAGTAAAGCGGGAGGGGGGTAATGAGCAGTTCTTC. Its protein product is CTSSQVKREGGNEQFF.

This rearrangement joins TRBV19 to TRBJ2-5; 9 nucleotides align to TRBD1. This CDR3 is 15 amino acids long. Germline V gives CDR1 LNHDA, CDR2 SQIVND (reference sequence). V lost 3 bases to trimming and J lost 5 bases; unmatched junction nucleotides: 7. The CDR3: CASSISGTGMETQYF. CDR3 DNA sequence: TGTGCCAGTAGTATCTCCGGGACAGGGATGGAGACCCAGTACTTC.

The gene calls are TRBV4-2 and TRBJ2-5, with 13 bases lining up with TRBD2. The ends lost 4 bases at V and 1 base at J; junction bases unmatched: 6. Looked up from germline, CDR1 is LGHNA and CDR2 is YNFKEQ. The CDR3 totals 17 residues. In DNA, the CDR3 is TGTGCCAGCAGCCTCTTGGGGACTAGCGGGACCCAAGAGACCCAGTACTTC. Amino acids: CASSLLGTSGTQETQYF.

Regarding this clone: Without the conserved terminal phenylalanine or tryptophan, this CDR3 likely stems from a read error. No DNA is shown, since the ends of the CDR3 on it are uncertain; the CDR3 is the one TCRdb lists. CDR3 sequence: CASSLGVRSFL. This chain joins TRBV28 and TRBJ1-1. The CDR3 numbers 11 amino acids, ends counted. Germline V gives CDR1 MDHEN, CDR2 SYDVKM.

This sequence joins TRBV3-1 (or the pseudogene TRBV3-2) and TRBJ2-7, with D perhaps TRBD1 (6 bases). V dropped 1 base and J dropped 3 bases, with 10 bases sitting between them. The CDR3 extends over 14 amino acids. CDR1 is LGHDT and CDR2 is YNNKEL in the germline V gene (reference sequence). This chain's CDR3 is CASSQGPQGYEQYF. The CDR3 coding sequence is TGTGCCAGCAGCCAAGGGCCACAGGGCTACGAGCAGTACTTC.

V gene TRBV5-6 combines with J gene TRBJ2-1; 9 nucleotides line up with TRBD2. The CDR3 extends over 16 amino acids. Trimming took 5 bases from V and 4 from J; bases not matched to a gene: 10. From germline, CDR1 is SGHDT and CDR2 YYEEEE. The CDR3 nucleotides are TGTGCCAGCAGTCATACAACTAGCGGGTTGTACAATGAGCAGTTCTTC. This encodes CASSHTTSGLYNEQFF.

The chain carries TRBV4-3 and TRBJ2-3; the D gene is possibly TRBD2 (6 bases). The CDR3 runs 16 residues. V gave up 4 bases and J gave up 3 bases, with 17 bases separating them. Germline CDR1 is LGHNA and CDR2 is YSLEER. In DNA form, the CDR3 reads TGCGCCAGCAGCCCCTCGGGAATCCGGGAGACAGATACGCAGTATTTT. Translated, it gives CASSPSGIRETDTQYF.

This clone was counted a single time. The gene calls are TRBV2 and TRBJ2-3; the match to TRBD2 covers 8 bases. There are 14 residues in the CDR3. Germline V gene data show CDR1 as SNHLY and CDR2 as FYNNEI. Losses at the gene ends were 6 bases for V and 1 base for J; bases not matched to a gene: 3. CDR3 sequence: CASRQTSGTDTQYF. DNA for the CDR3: TGTGCCAGCAGACAGACTAGCGGCACAGATACGCAGTATTTT.

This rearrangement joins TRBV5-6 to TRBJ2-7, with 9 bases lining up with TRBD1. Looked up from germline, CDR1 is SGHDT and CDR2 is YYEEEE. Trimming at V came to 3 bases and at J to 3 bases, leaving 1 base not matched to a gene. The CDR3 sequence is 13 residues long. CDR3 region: CASSSGQGYEQYF. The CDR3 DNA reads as TGTGCCAGCAGCTCGGGACAGGGCTACGAGCAGTACTTC. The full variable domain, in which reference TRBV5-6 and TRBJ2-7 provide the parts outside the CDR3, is DAGVTQSPTHLIKTRGQQVTLRCSPKSGHDTVSWYQQALGQGPQFIFQYYEEEERQRGNFPDRFSGHQFPNYSSELNVNALLLGDSALYLCASSSGQGYEQYFGPGTRLTVT.

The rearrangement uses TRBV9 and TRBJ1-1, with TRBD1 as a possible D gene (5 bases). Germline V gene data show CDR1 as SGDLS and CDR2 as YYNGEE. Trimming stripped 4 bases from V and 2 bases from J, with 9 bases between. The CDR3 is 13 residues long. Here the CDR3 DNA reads TGTGCCAGCAGCTCGACAGTCAACACTGAAGCTTTCTTT. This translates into CASSSTVNTEAFF.

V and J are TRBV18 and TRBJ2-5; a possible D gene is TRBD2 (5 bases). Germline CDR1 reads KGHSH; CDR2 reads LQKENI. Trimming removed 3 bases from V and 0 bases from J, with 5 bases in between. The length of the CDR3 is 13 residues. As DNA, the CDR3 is TGTGCCAGCTCACCTAGCGACCAAGAGACCCAGTACTTC. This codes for CASSPSDQETQYF.

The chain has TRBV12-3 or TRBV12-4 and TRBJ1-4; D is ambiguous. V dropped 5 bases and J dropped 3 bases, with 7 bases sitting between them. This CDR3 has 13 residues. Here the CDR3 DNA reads TGTGCCAGCAGTACGGTCCCTAATGAAAAACTGTTTTTT. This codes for CASSTVPNEKLFF.

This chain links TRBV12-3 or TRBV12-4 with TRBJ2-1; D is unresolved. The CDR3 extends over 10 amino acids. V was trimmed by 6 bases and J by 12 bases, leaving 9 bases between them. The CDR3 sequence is CASSAMRQFF. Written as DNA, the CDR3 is TGTGCCAGCAGCGCAATGCGGCAGTTCTTC.

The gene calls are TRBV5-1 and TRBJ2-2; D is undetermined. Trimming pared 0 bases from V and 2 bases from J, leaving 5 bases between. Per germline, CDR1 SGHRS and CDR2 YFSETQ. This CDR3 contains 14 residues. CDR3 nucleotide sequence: TGCGCCAGCAGCTTGGGACATAACACCGGGGAGCTGTTTTTT. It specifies CASSLGHNTGELFF.

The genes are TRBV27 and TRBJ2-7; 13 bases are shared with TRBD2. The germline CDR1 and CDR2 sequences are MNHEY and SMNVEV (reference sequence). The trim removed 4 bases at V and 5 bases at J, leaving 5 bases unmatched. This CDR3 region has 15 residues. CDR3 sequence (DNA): TGTGCCAGCAGTTCTTTTGGACTAGCGGGAGACGAGCAGTACTTC. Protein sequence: CASSSFGLAGDEQYF.